These 10 T cell receptor beta chains originate from one sample sequenced in a study of post-analysis software for immune sequencing data. General observations from the study: About 5 TRBV segments (TRBV5-6, TRBV5-1 and TRBV20-1 among them) occurred more frequently in patients than in controls.

Presence of unique molecular identifiers characterized the TCR beta cDNA libraries. TCRdb recomputed calls from the PCR reads with MiXCR, one row per CDR3 protein. Of hundreds of thousands of distinct CDR3 sequences in the sample, roughly 50% were seen once. These receptors' targets are unknown. Specimen: blood. These receptors were taken from a girl between 5 and 17 years old with multiple sclerosis.

The chain couples TRBV7-2 to TRBJ1-1; D uncertain. V lost 5 bases and J lost 1, with 11 bases in between. Germline values: CDR1 SGHTA, CDR2 FQGNSA. This CDR3 has 14 amino acids. The CDR3 DNA sequence: TGTGCCAGCAGCGCCGCGCAGGCGAACACTGAAGCTTTCTTT. Encoded protein: CASSAAQANTEAFF. The complete variable domain, with remaining parts taken from reference TRBV7-2 and TRBJ1-1, reads GAGVSQSPSNKVTEKGKDVELRCDPISGHTALYWYRQSLGQGLEFLIYFQGNSAPDKSGLPSDRFSAERTGGSVSTLTIQRTQQEDSAVYLCASSAAQANTEAFFGQGTRLTVV.

This chain joins TRBV7-3 and TRBJ2-6, with D perhaps matching TRBD1 (5 bases). This CDR3 region has 17 residues. V was trimmed by 2 bases and J by 2 bases, leaving 13 bases between them. Germline CDR1 and CDR2: SGHTA and FQGTGA. CDR3 in DNA: TGTGCCAGCAGCTTAGGACAAATGTTAACTGGGGCCAACGTCCTGACTTTC. Amino acid sequence: CASSLGQMLTGANVLTF.

The chain has TRBV14 and TRBJ1-2; no clear D. Germline V CDR1 and CDR2: SGHDN, FVKESK. The CDR3 is made up of 12 amino acids. V lost 0 bases and J 7 bases, leaving 6 bases between the germline ends. The DNA of the CDR3 is TGTGCCAGCAGCCAAGAACCGAGTGGCTACACCTTC. As protein: CASSQEPSGYTF.

Details on this clonotype: One junction end disagrees with the germline gene, perhaps due to a read error. This chain connects TRBV4-1 to TRBJ2-5, with 9 bases aligning to TRBD2. The CDR3 is 16 amino acids. From germline, CDR1 is MGHRA and CDR2 YSYEKL. CDR3 amino acids: CACSQEVSGGTETQYF. The CDR3 DNA is TGCGCCTGCAGCCAAGAAGTAAGCGGGGGGACGGAGACCCAGTACTTC.

The chain is built from TRBV6-2 or TRBV6-3 and TRBJ2-1; D possibly corresponds to TRBD1 (7 bases). CDR3 length: 18 residues. Deletions cut 4 bases from V and 0 bases from J, with 19 bases between. Germline V gene sequence: CDR1 MNHEY, CDR2 SVGEGT. As DNA, the CDR3 is TGTGCCAGCAGTTCACGGGGGCAGGGGGTTTCCTCCTACAATGAGCAGTTCTTC. Its translation is CASSSRGQGVSSYNEQFF.

This clonotype turned up a few times. The V call is TRBV9, the J call TRBJ2-1; D is perhaps TRBD1 (6 bases). The CDR3 has 15 residues. Germline CDR1 reads SGDLS; CDR2 reads YYNGEE. Between the trimmed V and J ends, which lost 4 bases and 4 bases, there was a span of 15 bases. The CDR3: CASSPPPGVYNEQFF. DNA for the CDR3: TGTGCCAGCAGCCCCCCACCAGGGGTATACAATGAGCAGTTCTTC.

This clonotype occurred a few times. The chain employs TRBV29-1 and TRBJ2-7; D possibly matches TRBD1 or TRBD2 (5 bases each). The germline V and J ends were trimmed by 7 bases and 2 bases, with 18 bases remaining between them. CDR3 length: 14 amino acids. CDR1 and CDR2 from the germline V gene are SQVTM and ANQGSEA. CDR3 in amino acids: CSARDGDRPYEQYF. In nucleotides, the CDR3 is TGCAGCGCCAGGGACGGCGACCGACCCTACGAGCAGTACTTC.

In its sample, this clonotype was seen a few times. Relative to the germline gene, one junction end is altered; a read error may explain this. This CDR3 reads CSVAGRRNGQFF. CDR3 coding DNA: TGCAGCGTTGCCGGTCGTAGGAATGGGCAGTTCTTC. The genes are TRBV29-1 and TRBJ2-1; D remains unclear. The CDR3 is 12 amino acids. In germline, CDR1 is SQVTM, CDR2 ANQGSEA.

This clonotype has only one observation. The gene calls are TRBV7-2 and TRBJ2-5; 7 bases map to TRBD1. CDR1 and CDR2 (germline): SGHTA, FQGNSA. The ends lost 2 bases at V and 1 base at J; junction bases unmatched: 4. This CDR3 region has 15 residues. DNA of the CDR3: TGTGCCAGCAGCTTACAGACAGGGTTCCAAGAGACCCAGTACTTC. The encoded protein is CASSLQTGFQETQYF.

Concerning this clonotype: One junction end does not reproduce the germline sequence, and a read error may be involved. The chain has TRBV10-3 and TRBJ1-2; TRBD1 matches 7 bases. This CDR3 comprises 14 residues. Germline V lookup: CDR1 ENHRY, CDR2 SYGVKD. This chain's CDR3 is CAIRDPAGGKGYTF. Written as DNA, the CDR3 is TGCGCCATCAGGGACCCGGCAGGGGGGAAGGGCTACACCTTC.